The table lists the clone carrying this T cell receptor beta chain with a few counts. The sample comes from a study of CD8+ T cells in alopecia areata. At the level of the study: Scoring of severity for treated patients was based on percentage of affected scalp area.

Unmatched junction bases numbered 5, after V lost 7 bases and J lost 8 bases. Germline assignment: CDR1 SQVTM and CDR2 ANQGSEA. CDR3 length equals 11 residues. Treatment meaning: oral pan-JAK inhibitor, 5-10 mg twice daily. Following RNA extraction, reverse transcription yielded cDNA that acted as the sequencing template. Sequencing used immunoSEQ multiplex PCR; TCRdb keeps in-frame clones, though not all of them. The sample lists about 200,000 clones, roughly two fifths occurring once. The rearrangement uses TRBV29-1 and TRBJ2-1, with TRBD1 identical over 7 bases. The sample consisted of CD4+ T cells sorted from blood, taken at approximately week 34, from a patient treated with tofacitinib. The source of this sequence is a human donor with alopecia areata. In DNA, the CDR3 is TGCAGCGCGGACAGGAGCGATGAGCAGTTCTTC. It translates to CSADRSDEQFF.